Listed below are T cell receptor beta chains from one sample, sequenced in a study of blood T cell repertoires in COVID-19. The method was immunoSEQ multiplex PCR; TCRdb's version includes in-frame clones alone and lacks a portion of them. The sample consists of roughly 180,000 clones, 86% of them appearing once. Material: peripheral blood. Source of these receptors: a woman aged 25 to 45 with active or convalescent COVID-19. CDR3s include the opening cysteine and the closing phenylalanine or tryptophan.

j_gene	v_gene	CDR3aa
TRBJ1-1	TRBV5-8	CASSLFRGARNTEAFF
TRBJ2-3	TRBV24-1	CATSDRRDTRGVDTQYF
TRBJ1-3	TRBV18	CASSVAGTGAGNTIYF
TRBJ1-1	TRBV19	CASSTLSVGTEAFF
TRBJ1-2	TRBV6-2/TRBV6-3	CASSYSSAGFGYTF
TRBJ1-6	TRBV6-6	CASSYSGWDNSPLHF
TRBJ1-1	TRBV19	CASSLQGAWAEAFF
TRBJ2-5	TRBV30	CAWSVRVGVRGETQYF
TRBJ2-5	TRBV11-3	CASSPRIAGPQETQYF
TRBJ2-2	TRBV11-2	CASSRIDRVTGELFF
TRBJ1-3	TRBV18	CASSPGGQGGNTIYF
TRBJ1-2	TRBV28	CASSLWPANYGYTF
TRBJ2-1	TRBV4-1	CASSQSPQRANEQFF
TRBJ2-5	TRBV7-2	CASSLAGGGETQYF
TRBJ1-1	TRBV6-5	CASRSDSNTEAFF
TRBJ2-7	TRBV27	CASSLLAGEQYF
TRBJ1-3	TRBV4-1	CASSGGVRRGSGNTIYF
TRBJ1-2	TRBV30	CAWSVGGGQVYGYTF
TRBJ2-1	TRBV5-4	CASSFGGSGSYNEQFF
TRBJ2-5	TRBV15	CATRLGTGEYQETQYF
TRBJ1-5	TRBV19	CASSIPPTGGTNQPQHF
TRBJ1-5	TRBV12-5	CASGLSTGSYSNQPQHF
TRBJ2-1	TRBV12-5	CASGLTGNEQFF
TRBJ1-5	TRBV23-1	CASSQSRIHLKTGGSGNQPQHF
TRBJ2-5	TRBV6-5	CASTLNYGETQYF
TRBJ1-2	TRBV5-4	CASSPQATGSYGYTF
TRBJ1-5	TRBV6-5	CATQGDSNQPQHF
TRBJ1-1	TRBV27	CASSWGQGTTEAFF
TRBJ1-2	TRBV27	CASSSLGQRGYTF
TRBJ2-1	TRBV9	CASSVSRTSGGLNNEQFF